This T cell receptor (beta chain) derives from a study of T-cell reconstitution after alpha-beta-depleted transplantation in children. Whole-study findings and limits: Reports say that about two months after transplant, the alpha-beta T cells came out of several hundred graft clones that had expanded. At the one-year point after transplant, T-cell counts and TCRbeta diversity were found to come mostly from T cells that had been newly produced. The study traced high day-60 TCRbeta diversity in some patients to surviving recipient T cells and thymic progenitors.

As it was prepared, the TCRbeta library received unique molecular identifiers. TCRdb called the PCR reads again in MiXCR, with one record for every CDR3 protein. The sample has about 870,000 distinct CDR3 sequences; under 20% are singletons. About this clonotype: Its antigen is unidentified.

The CDR3 spans 17 residues. Trimming took 4 bases from V and 2 from J; bases not matched to a gene: 11. Germline lookup yields CDR1 SEHNR and CDR2 FQNEAQ (reference sequence). Sequenced here: PBMCs, mostly from graft donor cells, sampled 360 days after TCRalphabeta/CD19-depleted stem cell transplant. The sequence was collected from a male patient aged 10 to 17 who had a stem cell transplant for acute lymphoblastic leukemia, so the T cells may come from the graft donor. The chain combines TRBV7-9 with TRBJ2-7; 10 bases fit TRBD2. The CDR3 DNA reads TGTGCCAGCAGCTCCACCCCGGGACTAGCGCGTCCCTACGAGCAGTACTTC. Protein sequence: CASSSTPGLARPYEQYF.